The rows below give T cell receptor beta chains drawn from one sample of a study of blood T cell repertoires in COVID-19. Sequencing used immunoSEQ multiplex PCR; TCRdb keeps in-frame clones, though not all of them. The sample holds roughly 77,000 clones, around 90% seen once. Sequenced input: peripheral blood. Receptors were obtained from a man aged 50-59 years with active COVID-19. Both conserved end residues are part of each CDR3. Each record gives: J gene, D gene, CDR3 length, V gene, clone size, CDR3 DNA, CDR3 protein. The D gene is left open where the match is weak. Only some rows state a clone size, as once, few, many or a class for expanded clones.

J: TRBJ2-5; D: -; length: 13; V: TRBV5-4; size: -; DNA: TGTGCCAGCAGTTACCGGGGGCAAGAGACCCAGTACTTC; CDR3: CASSYRGQETQYF
J: TRBJ2-7; D: TRBD2; length: 14; V: TRBV28; size: once; DNA: TGTGCCAGCAGTTTATTCGCGGGGGGAGGCGAGCAGTACTTC; CDR3: CASSLFAGGGEQYF
J: TRBJ2-2; D: TRBD2; length: 16; V: TRBV28; size: -; DNA: TGTGCCAGCAGTCCTCAGCGGGAGGGGAACACCGGGGAGCTGTTTTTT; CDR3: CASSPQREGNTGELFF
J: TRBJ2-5; D: -; length: 14; V: TRBV18; size: -; DNA: TGTGCCAGCTCACCCGGTATGATGGAAGAGACCCAGTACTTC; CDR3: CASSPGMMEETQYF
J: TRBJ2-5; D: -; length: 16; V: TRBV6-6; size: -; DNA: TGTGCCAGCAGTTACTCACCGACAGGAATCCAAGAGACCCAGTACTTC; CDR3: CASSYSPTGIQETQYF
J: TRBJ1-1; D: TRBD1; length: 16; V: TRBV18; size: once; DNA: TGTGCCAGCTCACCACCGAAGACAGGGATGAGAACTGAAGCTTTCTTT; CDR3: CASSPPKTGMRTEAFF
J: TRBJ2-5; D: -; length: 14; V: TRBV7-3; size: -; DNA: TGTGCCAGCAGTTTTGGGGCTGGGCAAGAGACCCAGTACTTC; CDR3: CASSFGAGQETQYF
J: TRBJ1-1; D: -; length: 14; V: TRBV6-5; size: -; DNA: TGTGCCAGCAGAGTGGGAGGGGGGAACACTGAAGCTTTCTTT; CDR3: CASRVGGGNTEAFF
J: TRBJ2-3; D: -; length: 13; V: TRBV27; size: -; DNA: TGTGCCAGCAGTCCCCACGGGTCCCAGCTCCAGTATTTT; CDR3: CASSPHGSQLQYF
J: TRBJ2-7; D: -; length: 14; V: TRBV4-2; size: -; DNA: TGTGCCAGCAGCCAAGATTCAGGGGTCTACGAGCAGTACTTC; CDR3: CASSQDSGVYEQYF
J: TRBJ2-5; D: -; length: 15; V: TRBV6-4; size: -; DNA: TGTGCCAGCAGTGACTGGGGACACGGGCGAGAGACCCAGTACTTC; CDR3: CASSDWGHGRETQYF
J: TRBJ1-5; D: TRBD1; length: 15; V: TRBV4-3; size: -; DNA: TGCGCCAGCAGCGAAACAGGGGGCCGGGGACAGCCCCAGCATTTT; CDR3: CASSETGGRGQPQHF
J: TRBJ2-1; D: TRBD1; length: 13; V: TRBV24-1; size: -; DNA: TGTGCCACCGAGGGACAGGGGGTCTATGAGCAGTTCTTC; CDR3: CATEGQGVYEQFF
J: TRBJ2-7; D: TRBD1; length: 15; V: TRBV7-2; size: -; DNA: TGTGCCAGCAGCTTCGTGGGACAGAACTCCTACGAGCAGTACTTC; CDR3: CASSFVGQNSYEQYF
J: TRBJ2-7; D: TRBD1; length: 14; V: TRBV5-4; size: -; DNA: TGTGCCAGCAGCCAAAGGACAGGGTCGGACGAGCAGTACTTC; CDR3: CASSQRTGSDEQYF
J: TRBJ2-7; D: -; length: 14; V: TRBV18; size: -; DNA: TGTGCCAGCTCACCCGTCCTAGCTGCCTACGAGCAGTACTTC; CDR3: CASSPVLAAYEQYF
J: TRBJ2-3; D: TRBD1; length: 14; V: TRBV30; size: -; DNA: TGTGCCTGGGGGGACAGGGGACGCACAGATACGCAGTATTTT; CDR3: CAWGDRGRTDTQYF
J: TRBJ2-7; D: TRBD1; length: 16; V: TRBV18; size: once; DNA: TGTGCCAGCTCACCAACTACCGGGACAGTGAAATACGAGCAGTACTTC; CDR3: CASSPTTGTVKYEQYF
J: TRBJ2-2; D: TRBD2; length: 17; V: TRBV7-2; size: -; DNA: TGTGCCAGCAGCTGGGCCGGACTAGCGGGGGGTCGAGGGGAGCTGTTTTTT; CDR3: CASSWAGLAGGRGELFF
J: TRBJ2-1; D: -; length: 15; V: TRBV14; size: once; DNA: TGTGCCAGCAGCCAAGGACCACAGGTCAACAATGAGCAGTTCTTC; CDR3: CASSQGPQVNNEQFF
J: TRBJ2-1; D: TRBD2; length: 16; V: TRBV6-2/TRBV6-3; size: -; DNA: TGTGCCAGCAGTTACTCGACTAGCGGGGGGGACAATGAGCAGTTCTTC; CDR3: CASSYSTSGGDNEQFF
J: TRBJ1-3; D: -; length: 17; V: TRBV7-2; size: -; DNA: TGTGCCAGCAGCTTAGAATTTAGATGGGGCCCTGGAAACACCATATATTTT; CDR3: CASSLEFRWGPGNTIYF
J: TRBJ1-2; D: -; length: 16; V: TRBV19; size: -; DNA: TGTGCCAGTAGTATAGTAGGGGACACCCCGCGCGATGGCTACACCTTC; CDR3: CASSIVGDTPRDGYTF
J: TRBJ1-1; D: -; length: 14; V: TRBV28; size: -; DNA: TGTGCCAGCAGTCGGACAGCTATGAACACTGAAGCTTTCTTT; CDR3: CASSRTAMNTEAFF
J: TRBJ1-2; D: -; length: 14; V: TRBV18; size: once; DNA: TGTGCCAGCTCACCTCAGGAAGCTAACTATGGCTACACCTTC; CDR3: CASSPQEANYGYTF
J: TRBJ1-5; D: TRBD1; length: 14; V: TRBV5-1; size: -; DNA: TGCGCCAGCAGCCTCGACAGGGGCAATCAGCCCCAGCATTTT; CDR3: CASSLDRGNQPQHF
J: TRBJ2-1; D: TRBD2; length: 21; V: TRBV28; size: -; DNA: TGTGCCAGCAGTTTTATTTTTGTTCTAGCGGGAGGCCCCTCCTTGGACAATGAGCAGTTCTTC; CDR3: CASSFIFVLAGGPSLDNEQFF
J: TRBJ2-2; D: -; length: 16; V: TRBV9; size: -; DNA: TGTGCCAGCAGCGTAGCTTTTGGGAGGAACACCGGGGAGCTGTTTTTT; CDR3: CASSVAFGRNTGELFF
J: TRBJ2-6; D: TRBD1; length: 18; V: TRBV3-1/TRBV3-2; size: -; DNA: TGTGCCAGCAGCCCCCCCCCATCCAGGGGGCCTGGGGCCAACGTCCTGACTTTC; CDR3: CASSPPPSRGPGANVLTF
J: TRBJ2-3; D: TRBD2; length: 18; V: TRBV28; size: -; DNA: TGTGCCACTAATCCCATCCCCCCCCCTAGCGGGGACACAGATACGCAGTATTTT; CDR3: CATNPIPPPSGDTDTQYF
J: TRBJ2-3; D: -; length: 15; V: TRBV12-5; size: -; DNA: TGTGCTAGTGGTTTGAGTAGCGTCGGCACAGATACGCAGTATTTT; CDR3: CASGLSSVGTDTQYF
J: TRBJ2-5; D: -; length: 11; V: TRBV9; size: -; DNA: TGTGCCAGCAGCGATACCGGGGCCCAGTACTTC; CDR3: CASSDTGAQYF
J: TRBJ1-2; D: -; length: 15; V: TRBV5-1; size: -; DNA: TGCGCCAGCAGCTTGGCCCACGGGGAAGGTGCCGGCTACACCTTC; CDR3: CASSLAHGEGAGYTF
J: TRBJ2-7; D: -; length: 14; V: TRBV9; size: -; DNA: TGTGCCAGCAGCGTAAGTCCTGGAGATTACGAGCAGTACTTC; CDR3: CASSVSPGDYEQYF
J: TRBJ1-2; D: TRBD1; length: 14; V: TRBV6-5; size: -; DNA: TGTGCCAGCAGGAGGGACAGGGGCGTTAATGGCTACACCTTC; CDR3: CASRRDRGVNGYTF
J: TRBJ1-5; D: -; length: 14; V: TRBV12-5; size: once; DNA: TGTGCTAGTGGGGGAGGACAACACAATCAGCCCCAGCATTTT; CDR3: CASGGGQHNQPQHF
J: TRBJ2-1; D: -; length: 16; V: TRBV24-1; size: -; DNA: TGTGCCACCAGTGATTTCCGGGCGGGGTTAGTCAATGAGCAGTTCTTC; CDR3: CATSDFRAGLVNEQFF
J: TRBJ2-1; D: TRBD2; length: 15; V: TRBV28; size: few; DNA: TGTGCCAGCACTACAGCGGGAGGGAGGTATGATGAGCAGTTCTTC; CDR3: CASTTAGGRYDEQFF
J: TRBJ2-3; D: TRBD2; length: 14; V: TRBV9; size: -; DNA: TGTGCCAGCAGCTTAAGCGGGGGGGTAGATACGCAGTATTTT; CDR3: CASSLSGGVDTQYF
J: TRBJ2-1; D: -; length: 14; V: TRBV27; size: -; DNA: TGTGCCAGCTCCCCCAGCCGGGAGTCAAATGAGCAGTTCTTC; CDR3: CASSPSRESNEQFF
J: TRBJ2-3; D: -; length: 17; V: TRBV7-8; size: -; DNA: TGTGCCAGCATCCCCCTGGGGAAGGGGGATGACACAGATACGCAGTATTTT; CDR3: CASIPLGKGDDTDTQYF
J: TRBJ2-3; D: -; length: 15; V: TRBV5-4; size: -; DNA: TGTGCCAGCAGCTTAGTCCGGGGAGCATCAGATACGCAGTATTTT; CDR3: CASSLVRGASDTQYF
J: TRBJ1-4; D: -; length: 15; V: TRBV3-1/TRBV3-2; size: -; DNA: TGTGCCAGCAGCCAAGGGGGGCTCACTAATGAAAAACTGTTTTTT; CDR3: CASSQGGLTNEKLFF
J: TRBJ2-7; D: -; length: 16; V: TRBV3-1/TRBV3-2; size: -; DNA: TGTGCCAGCAGCCAGGGGTTCCGGGACAAATCCTACGAGCAGTACTTC; CDR3: CASSQGFRDKSYEQYF
J: TRBJ1-4; D: -; length: 15; V: TRBV24-1; size: -; DNA: TGTGCCACCAGTGACCCTAACGGGATTGATGAAAAACTGTTTTTT; CDR3: CATSDPNGIDEKLFF